What follows is one T cell receptor beta chain and its context. This record belongs to a study of T cell changes during pregnancy in multiple sclerosis. The table came from immunoSEQ multiplex PCR; TCRdb's copy has only in-frame clones and leaves some out. Among 85,000 to 90,000 clones listed, approximately 89% were seen once. The CDR3 is made up of 17 amino acids. J was trimmed by 6 bases and V by 0 bases; bases with no gene match: 10. CDR1 and CDR2 from the germline V gene are LNHNV and YYDKDF (reference sequence). The specimen comprised peripheral blood, sampled in the first trimester of pregnancy. The V call is TRBV15, the J call TRBJ2-1; 8 bases align to TRBD2. This clonotype was sampled from a female donor in good health, enrolled as a control in a pregnancy study. The DNA for the CDR3 is TGTGCCACCAGCAGAGATCGGGCGGGGGGCCGACTCAATGAGCAGTTCTTC. Its protein is CATSRDRAGGRLNEQFF.